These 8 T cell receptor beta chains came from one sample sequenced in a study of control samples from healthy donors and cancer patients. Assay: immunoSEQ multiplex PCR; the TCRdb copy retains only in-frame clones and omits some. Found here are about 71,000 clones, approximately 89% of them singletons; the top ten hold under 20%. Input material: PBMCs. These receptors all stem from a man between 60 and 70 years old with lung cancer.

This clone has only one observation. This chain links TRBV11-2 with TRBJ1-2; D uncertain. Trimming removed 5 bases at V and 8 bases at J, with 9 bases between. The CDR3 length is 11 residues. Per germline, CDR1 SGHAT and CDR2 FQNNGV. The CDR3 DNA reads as TGTGCCAGCAGCCTCCTTGAGGGCTACACCTTC. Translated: CASSLLEGYTF.

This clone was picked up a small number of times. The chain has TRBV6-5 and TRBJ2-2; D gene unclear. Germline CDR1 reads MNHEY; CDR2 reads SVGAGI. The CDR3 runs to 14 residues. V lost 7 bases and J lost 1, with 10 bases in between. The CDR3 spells CASKVRRNTGELFF. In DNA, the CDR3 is TGTGCCAGCAAAGTCAGGCGGAACACCGGGGAGCTGTTTTTT.

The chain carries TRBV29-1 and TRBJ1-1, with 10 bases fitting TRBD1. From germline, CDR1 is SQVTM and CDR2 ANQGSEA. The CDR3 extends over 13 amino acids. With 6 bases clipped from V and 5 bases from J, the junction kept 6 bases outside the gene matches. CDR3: CSVWDRGVTEAFF. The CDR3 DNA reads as TGCAGCGTATGGGACAGGGGAGTTACTGAAGCTTTCTTT.

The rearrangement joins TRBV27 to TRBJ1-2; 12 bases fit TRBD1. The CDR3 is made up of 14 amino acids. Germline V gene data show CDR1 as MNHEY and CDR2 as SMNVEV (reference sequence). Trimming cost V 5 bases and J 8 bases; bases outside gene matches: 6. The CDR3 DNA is TGTGCCAGCAGTCTTACCGGGACAGGGGGCGGCTACACCTTC. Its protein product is CASSLTGTGGGYTF.

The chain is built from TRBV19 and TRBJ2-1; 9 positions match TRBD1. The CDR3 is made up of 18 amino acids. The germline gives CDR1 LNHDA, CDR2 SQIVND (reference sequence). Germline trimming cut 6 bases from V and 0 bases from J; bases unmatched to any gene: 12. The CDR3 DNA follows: TGTGCCAGTAGCGCCGGGACAGGGACCCCGAGCTCCTACAATGAGCAGTTCTTC. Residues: CASSAGTGTPSSYNEQFF.

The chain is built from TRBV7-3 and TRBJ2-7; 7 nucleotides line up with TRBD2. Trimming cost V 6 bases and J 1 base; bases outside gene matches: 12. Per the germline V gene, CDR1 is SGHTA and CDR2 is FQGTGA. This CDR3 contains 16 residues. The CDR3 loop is CASRGGGLVFSYEQYV. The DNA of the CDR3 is TGTGCCAGCAGGGGGGGTGGACTAGTCTTTTCCTACGAGCAGTACGTC.

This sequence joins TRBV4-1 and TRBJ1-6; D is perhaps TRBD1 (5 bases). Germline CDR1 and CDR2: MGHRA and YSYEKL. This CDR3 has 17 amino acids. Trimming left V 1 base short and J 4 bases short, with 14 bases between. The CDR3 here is CASSQAVPTAYNSPLHF. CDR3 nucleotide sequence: TGCGCCAGCAGCCAAGCAGTTCCGACAGCATATAATTCACCCCTCCACTTT.

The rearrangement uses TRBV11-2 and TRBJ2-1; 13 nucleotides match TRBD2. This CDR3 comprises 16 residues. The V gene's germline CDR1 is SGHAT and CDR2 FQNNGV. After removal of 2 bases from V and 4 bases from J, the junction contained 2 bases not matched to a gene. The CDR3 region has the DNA TGTGCCAGCAGCTTAACACTAGCGGGGGGGTACAATGAGCAGTTCTTC. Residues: CASSLTLAGGYNEQFF.